The rows below give T cell receptor beta chains drawn from one sample of a study of CD8+CD57+ T cells in acquired aplastic anemia. TCRdb independently ran MiXCR on the reads; one entry per CDR3 protein. The sample has some 200,000 distinct CDR3 sequences; over 40% are singletons. Sequenced sample: sorted CD4+, CD8+, or CD8+CD57+ T cells (not recorded which) from PBMCs. Every receptor here comes from a human donor with aplastic anemia. CDR3s include the opening cysteine and the closing phenylalanine or tryptophan. Fields, in order: J gene, V gene, clone size, D gene, CDR3 protein, CDR3 DNA. The D gene is left open where the match is weak. Rows give clone size only sometimes, using once, few, many, or a class for an expanded clone.

TRBJ2-5	TRBV7-8	many	TRBD2	CASSLRIGLAGGHRDF	TGTGCCAGCAGCTTAAGGATCGGTCTAGCGGGGGGCCATCGGGACTTC
TRBJ2-3	TRBV15	-	-	CATSGVGPTGTQYF	TGTGCCACCAGCGGAGTGGGACCCACAGGTACGCAGTATTTT
TRBJ1-4	TRBV7-8	-	TRBD1	CATGQGEEKLFF	TGTGCAACGGGACAGGGCGAAGAAAAACTGTTTTTT
TRBJ1-1	TRBV30	few	-	CAWSDWNTEAFF	TGTGCCTGGAGTGATTGGAACACTGAAGCTTTCTTT
TRBJ2-1	TRBV20-1	many	-	CSAVGTLQQFF	TGCAGTGCCGTCGGGACTCTCCAGCAGTTCTTC
TRBJ2-3	TRBV5-4	many	-	CASSSGPPSTDTQYF	TGTGCCAGCAGCTCGGGCCCCCCGAGCACAGATACGCAGTATTTT
TRBJ2-5	TRBV7-9	-	-	CASTPGVQETQYF	TGTGCCAGCACCCCGGGGGTTCAAGAGACCCAGTACTTC
TRBJ2-3	TRBV19	many	-	CASSKETGSTEYF	TGTGCCAGTAGTAAGGAGACAGGTTCTACGGAGTATTTT
TRBJ1-5	TRBV6-1	many	-	CASSEGGLGNQQPQHF	TGTGCCAGCAGTGAAGGAGGGTTGGGGAACCAACAGCCCCAGCATTTT
TRBJ2-7	TRBV5-6	many	-	CASSLAAYEQYF	TGTGCCAGCAGCTTGGCGGCCTACGAGCAGTACTTC
TRBJ1-5	TRBV10-3	-	-	CAICDSGRSNQPQHF	TGTGCCATCTGTGATTCCGGACGATCTAATCAGCCCCAGCATTTT
TRBJ1-6	TRBV2	-	-	CASGGQKFSPLHF	TGTGCCAGCGGGGGACAAAAGTTCTCACCCCTCCACTTT
TRBJ1-2	TRBV25-1	many	TRBD1	CASSGGRGRLANYGYTF	TGTGCCAGCAGTGGGGGAAGGGGGCGGTTAGCTAACTATGGCTACACCTTC
TRBJ2-7	TRBV5-1	-	-	CASSARTWSVSYEQYF	TGCGCCAGCAGCGCACGCACGTGGAGCGTCTCCTACGAGCAGTACTTC
TRBJ2-7	TRBV7-9	once	TRBD1	CASTLTGVNYEQHF	TGTGCCAGCACCTTGACAGGGGTAAACTACGAGCAGCACTTC
TRBJ2-7	TRBV7-6	few	-	CASSFGQTYEQYF	TGTGCCAGCAGCTTTGGGCAGACCTACGAGCAGTACTTC
TRBJ2-1	TRBV24-1	-	-	CATSSGNSYNEQFF	TGTGCCACCAGCAGCGGAAACTCCTACAATGAGCAGTTCTTC
TRBJ2-3	TRBV24-1	-	-	CATSDWTDSTDTQYF	TGTGCCACCAGTGATTGGACAGACAGCACAGATACGCAGTATTTT
TRBJ1-2	TRBV7-9	few	-	CASGTDYGYTF	TGTGCCAGCGGGACGGACTATGGCTACACCTTC
TRBJ2-5	TRBV7-2	many	-	CASSLAGGQETQYF	TGTGCCAGCAGCTTAGCGGGGGGGCAGGAGACCCAGTACTTC
TRBJ1-6	TRBV20-1	-	-	CSAGRQQGGRSPLHF	TGCAGTGCTGGTAGACAGCAGGGCGGAAGGTCACCCCTCCACTTT
TRBJ2-1	TRBV29-1	-	-	CSGDSLVTANEQFF	TGCAGCGGGGATAGTCTAGTAACCGCCAATGAGCAGTTCTTC
TRBJ2-1	TRBV4-1	-	-	CASSQDPGWRSYNEQFF	TGCGCCAGCAGCCAAGACCCCGGATGGCGCTCCTACAATGAGCAGTTCTTC
TRBJ2-1	TRBV5-5	-	-	CASSWTDRYNEQFF	TGTGCCAGCAGCTGGACCGACAGGTACAATGAGCAGTTCTTC
TRBJ2-5	TRBV10-3	once	-	CAISESRTEEPQETQYF	TGTGCCATCAGTGAGTCGAGGACAGAGGAACCTCAAGAGACCCAGTACTTC
TRBJ1-1	TRBV5-1	-	TRBD1	CASSATGMRTEAFF	TGCGCCAGCAGCGCGACAGGGATGAGGACTGAAGCTTTCTTT
TRBJ2-7	TRBV5-5	-	TRBD2	CASSLGTSGGYEQYF	TGTGCCAGCAGCTTAGGGACTAGCGGAGGCTACGAGCAGTACTTC
TRBJ2-7	TRBV19	-	TRBD1	CASSIGQGGYEQYF	TGTGCCAGTAGTATAGGACAGGGTGGGTACGAGCAGTACTTC
TRBJ2-2	TRBV9	many	TRBD2	CASSVGLAIATGELFF	TGTGCCAGCAGCGTGGGACTAGCGATCGCCACCGGGGAGCTGTTTTTT
TRBJ2-2	TRBV28	-	-	CASSPLGRTGELLF	TGTGCCAGCAGTCCCTTAGGGAGGACCGGGGAGCTGCTTTTT
TRBJ1-2	TRBV4-3	many	-	CASSQEGELGYTF	TGCGCCAGCAGCCAAGAGGGGGAGCTCGGCTACACCTTC
TRBJ1-2	TRBV28	-	-	CASSFRIYGYTF	TGTGCCAGCAGTTTTCGTATCTATGGCTACACCTTC
TRBJ1-6	TRBV5-6	many	TRBD1	CASSLGQGAVTPLHF	TGTGCCAGCAGCTTGGGGCAGGGGGCGGTTACACCCCTCCACTTT
TRBJ2-7	TRBV7-2	few	-	CASSLAAGPEPYEQYF	TGTGCCAGCAGCTTAGCGGCGGGCCCGGAACCATACGAGCAGTACTTC
TRBJ1-5	TRBV24-1	many	-	CATSEAGEGQPQHF	TGTGCCACCAGTGAGGCAGGGGAGGGTCAGCCCCAGCATTTT
TRBJ1-1	TRBV20-1	-	-	CSARPEAFF	TGCAGTGCACGGCCTGAAGCTTTCTTT
TRBJ1-1	TRBV5-6	-	-	CASSWDAVNTEAFF	TGTGCCAGCAGCTGGGACGCGGTGAACACTGAAGCTTTCTTT
TRBJ2-7	TRBV5-4	few	-	CASSSKGARGFYEQYF	TGTGCCAGCAGTTCAAAAGGGGCGCGAGGGTTTTACGAGCAGTACTTC
TRBJ2-7	TRBV27	many	-	CASSLKEGGGYEQYF	TGTGCCAGCAGTTTAAAGGAGGGAGGGGGCTACGAGCAGTACTTC
TRBJ2-4	TRBV6-1	-	-	CASSDPVRGKKNIQYF	TGTGCCAGCAGTGACCCTGTTAGGGGGAAAAAAAACATTCAGTACTTC
TRBJ1-3	TRBV2	-	-	CASSRTGIFRNTIYF	TGTGCCAGCAGTCGTACGGGAATCTTTCGAAACACCATATATTTT
TRBJ1-1	TRBV2	few	-	CASSGVRDTEAFF	TGTGCCAGCAGTGGGGTAAGAGACACTGAAGCTTTCTTT
TRBJ2-1	TRBV9	-	-	CASSVGSGTYNEQFF	TGTGCCAGCAGCGTAGGTAGCGGAACGTACAATGAGCAGTTCTTC
TRBJ2-7	TRBV4-2	-	-	CASSQDRQGRESSYEQYF	TGTGCCAGCAGCCAAGATCGTCAGGGCAGGGAAAGCTCCTACGAGCAGTACTTC
TRBJ2-5	TRBV28	few	TRBD2	CASGTTSGTETQYF	TGTGCCAGCGGAACTACTAGCGGGACAGAGACCCAGTACTTC
TRBJ2-5	TRBV19	-	-	CASSLVGGGTQETQYF	TGTGCCAGCAGCTTAGTTGGGGGGGGCACGCAAGAGACCCAGTACTTC
TRBJ2-5	TRBV6-2/TRBV6-3	-	TRBD1	CASSYQTPRTGRKQETQYF	TGTGCCAGCAGTTACCAAACTCCGAGGACAGGGAGGAAGCAAGAGACCCAGTACTTC